The 8 T cell receptor beta chains reported below all come from one sample, sequenced in a study of cytomegalovirus exposure and HLA in healthy donors. A multiplex PCR was run with 60 Vbeta primers and 13 Jbeta primers. Repertoires were generated with immunoSEQ multiplex PCR, while TCRdb's copy carries only in-frame clones and drops some. The sample shows 150,000 or so clones, and 1.5% to 2% sits with its ten largest clones. The source material was PBMCs. These TCRs come from a woman in her fifties or sixties in good health and CMV-seronegative.

The chain carries TRBV7-9 and TRBJ1-4, with 7 bases aligning to TRBD1. CDR1 and CDR2 from the germline V gene are SEHNR and FQNEAQ (reference sequence). The CDR3 loop spans 14 amino acids. V lost 3 bases to trimming and J lost 5 bases; unmatched junction nucleotides: 3. Here the CDR3 reads CASSLGTVNEKLFF. The CDR3 DNA reads TGTGCCAGCAGCTTGGGGACAGTCAATGAAAAACTGTTTTTT.

V usage is TRBV1 and J usage is TRBJ1-6. TRBV1 is an annotated pseudogene. The CDR3 runs to 12 residues. In nucleotides, the CDR3 is TGCACCAGCAGCCATAGATATCCACCCCTCCACTTT. Translation gives CTSSHRYPPLHF.

The chain uses TRBV19 and TRBJ2-2; D is uncertain. V lost 8 bases and J lost 0, with 10 bases in between. Germline loops: CDR1 LNHDA, CDR2 SQIVND (reference sequence). The CDR3 is made up of 14 amino acids. The CDR3 region is CASRERPNTGELFF. CDR3 sequence (DNA): TGTGCCAGTCGAGAGCGCCCGAACACCGGGGAGCTGTTTTTT.

This sequence joins TRBV15 and TRBJ1-5; no clear D gene. V lost 1 base to trimming and J lost 6 bases, with 7 bases between them. Germline CDR1 and CDR2: LNHNV and YYDKDF (reference sequence). CDR3 length equals 13 residues. CDR3: CATSRVIGQPQHF. CDR3 coding DNA: TGTGCCACCAGCAGAGTAATCGGTCAGCCCCAGCATTTT.

The CDR3, as DNA: TGTGCCAGCAGCTCCGGACTAGCGGTCTACAATGAGCAGTTCTTC. It encodes CASSSGLAVYNEQFF. The chain employs TRBV7-3 and TRBJ2-1; 10 bases line up with TRBD2. The CDR3 consists of 15 residues. Germline V gene sequence: CDR1 SGHTA, CDR2 FQGTGA. The J segment lost 3 bases and the V segment lost 4 bases, leaving 3 bases of the junction unmatched.

The gene calls are TRBV14 and TRBJ2-1; 10 nucleotides line up with TRBD2. This CDR3 has 18 amino acids. Per germline, CDR1 SGHDN and CDR2 FVKESK. J lost 9 bases, V lost 3 bases, and 17 bases had no gene match. CDR3 coding DNA: TGTGCCAGCAGCCAGGTTAAGATAGAACTAGCGGGACATACTGAGCAGTTCTTC. Amino acid sequence: CASSQVKIELAGHTEQFF.

The rearrangement links TRBV7-3 to TRBJ2-2; no clear D. From germline, CDR1 is SGHTA and CDR2 FQGTGA. V lost 1 base and J 6 bases, leaving 15 bases between the germline ends. CDR3 length: 16 amino acids. The CDR3 nucleotides read TGTGCCAGCAGCTTAAATGCGTGGTCCGAATCCGGGGAGCTGTTTTTT. Translated: CASSLNAWSESGELFF. The full variable domain, with the rest looked up from reference TRBV7-3 and TRBJ2-2, is GAGVSQTPSNKVTEKGKYVELRCDPISGHTALYWYRQSLGQGPEFLIYFQGTGAADDSGLPNDRFFAVRPEGSVSTLKIQRTERGDSAVYLCASSLNAWSESGELFFGEGSRLTVL.

This rearrangement joins TRBV5-6 to TRBJ1-2; 7 positions match TRBD1. Germline values: CDR1 SGHDT, CDR2 YYEEEE. V was pared by 0 bases and J by 5 bases, with 7 bases of the junction left unmatched. The CDR3 has 15 residues. The CDR3 DNA reads as TGTGCCAGCAGCTTGGGAGGGGGCGCCAGTTATGGCTACACCTTC. Its translation: CASSLGGGASYGYTF.